One and the same sample provided the 5 T cell receptor beta chains below, sequenced in a study of OX40 agonist ivuxolimab in advanced cancers. The protocol was immunoSEQ multiplex PCR, while the TCRdb copy is restricted to in-frame clones and leaves out a portion. Among 90,000 to 100,000 clones, 90% were seen once, and the ten largest hold around 0.16%. This specimen consisted of CD4+ or CD8+ T cells sorted from blood, obtained in a trial of the OX40 agonist ivuxolimab. These receptors came from an adult with an advanced solid tumor such as melanoma, head and neck, liver or kidney cancer.

This chain links TRBV5-1 with TRBJ2-2, with 8 positions matching TRBD1. Germline trimming cut 4 bases from V and 5 bases from J; bases unmatched to any gene: 7. CDR3 length: 15 residues. Germline V CDR1 and CDR2: SGHRS, YFSETQ. As DNA, the CDR3 is TGCGCCAGCAGCATGACAGGGGAGAGGACCGGGGAGCTGTTTTTT. Its translation: CASSMTGERTGELFF.

This chain uses TRBV6-1 with TRBJ1-4; TRBD1 is a possible D gene (6 bases). The V gene's germline CDR1 is MNHNS and CDR2 SASEGT. The length of the CDR3 is 15 residues. Trimming stripped 4 bases from V and 0 bases from J, with 9 bases between. CDR3 sequence: CASSAGTTTNEKLFF. For the CDR3, the DNA is TGTGCCAGCAGTGCCGGGACAACAACTAATGAAAAACTGTTTTTT.

The J gene is TRBJ2-1, the V gene TRBV12-5; 11 positions match TRBD1. The length of the CDR3 is 15 residues. The germline gives CDR1 LGHNT, CDR2 FRNRAP. J gave up 5 bases and V 6 bases, and 6 bases lay outside the gene matches. The CDR3 DNA follows: TGTGCTAGTGGCGGGACAGGGGGGCGGGACAATGAGCAGTTCTTC. Protein: CASGGTGGRDNEQFF.

J is TRBJ1-1 and V is TRBV5-4, with D maybe TRBD1 (5 bases). The V and J ends lost 4 bases and 4 bases respectively, with 14 bases between them. The CDR3 loop spans 14 amino acids. From germline, CDR1 is SGHNT and CDR2 YYREEE (reference sequence). The DNA for the CDR3 is TGTGCCAGCAGCCGGGGCCAGGGCCGCACTGAAGCTTTCTTT. Translating it yields CASSRGQGRTEAFF.

The rearrangement uses TRBV10-1 and TRBJ2-1, with 9 positions matching TRBD2. The germline V gene encodes CDR1 WNHNN and CDR2 SYGVQD (reference sequence). The J segment lost 2 bases and the V segment lost 5 bases, leaving 4 bases of the junction unmatched. The CDR3 covers 15 residues. The CDR3 DNA is TGCGCCAGCAGTCTTAGCGGGGGCGCCTACAATGAGCAGTTCTTC. This translates into CASSLSGGAYNEQFF.